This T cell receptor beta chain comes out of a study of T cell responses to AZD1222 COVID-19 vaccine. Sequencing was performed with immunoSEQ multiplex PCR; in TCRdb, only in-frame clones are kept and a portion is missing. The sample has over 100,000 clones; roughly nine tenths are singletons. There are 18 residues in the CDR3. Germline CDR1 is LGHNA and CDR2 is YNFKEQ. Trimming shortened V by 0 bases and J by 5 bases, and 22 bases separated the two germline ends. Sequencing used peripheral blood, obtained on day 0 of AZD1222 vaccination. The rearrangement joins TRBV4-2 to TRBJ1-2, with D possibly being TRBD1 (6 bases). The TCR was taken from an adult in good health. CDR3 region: CASSQDRGEIQGGYGYTF. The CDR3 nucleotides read TGTGCCAGCAGCCAAGATCGGGGGGAAATACAGGGAGGATATGGCTACACCTTC.